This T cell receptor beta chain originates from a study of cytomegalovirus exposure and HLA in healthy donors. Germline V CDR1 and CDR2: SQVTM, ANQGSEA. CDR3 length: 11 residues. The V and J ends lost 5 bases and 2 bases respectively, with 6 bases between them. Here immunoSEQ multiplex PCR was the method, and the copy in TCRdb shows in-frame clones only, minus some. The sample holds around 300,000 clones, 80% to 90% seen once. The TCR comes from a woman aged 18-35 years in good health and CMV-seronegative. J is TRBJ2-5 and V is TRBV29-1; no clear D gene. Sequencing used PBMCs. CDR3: CSVCPQETQYF. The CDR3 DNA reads TGCAGCGTTTGTCCACAAGAGACCCAGTACTTC.